This is a list of T cell receptor beta chains from one sample in a study of blood T cell repertoires in COVID-19. TCRdb's table, derived via immunoSEQ multiplex PCR, lists solely in-frame clones and lacks some. Here the sample spans about 220,000 clones, roughly 84% being singletons. The sequenced sample consisted of peripheral blood. Receptors were obtained from a man aged 50 to 60 who had recovered from COVID-19. Both conserved end residues are part of each CDR3. D genes are given only for firm matches. A clone size is listed for some rows: how often the clone was seen (once, few, many), or a class if it is expanded.

v_gene	abundance	d_gene	j_gene	CDR3nt	CDR3aa
TRBV21-1	.	.	TRBJ1-2	TGTGCCAGCAGCAAAGTACAGGGGGGCCTTGCGGGCTACACCTTC	CASSKVQGGLAGYTF
TRBV7-9	.	TRBD1	TRBJ1-2	TGTGCCAGCAGGCACGGGACAGGGGAACCCTATGGCTACACCTTC	CASRHGTGEPYGYTF
TRBV7-2	.	TRBD1	TRBJ1-1	TGTGCCAGCAGCCGTAGATGGGGACAGTCGACTGAAGCTTTCTTT	CASSRRWGQSTEAFF
TRBV28	.	TRBD1	TRBJ2-7	TGTGCCAGCAGAATGACAGGGTTGGGGTCCGAGCAGTACTTC	CASRMTGLGSEQYF
TRBV28	.	TRBD2	TRBJ2-3	TGTGCCAGCAGAACAACCGGGACTAGCGGGACATACACAGATACGCAGTATTTT	CASRTTGTSGTYTDTQYF
TRBV28	.	.	TRBJ1-5	TGTGCCAGCAGACAGGGTCGGAGCAATCAGCCCCAGCATTTT	CASRQGRSNQPQHF
TRBV6-5	.	TRBD2	TRBJ2-5	TGTGCCAGCAGTTACTCGAGCGGGGCCCAGTACTTC	CASSYSSGAQYF
TRBV9	.	TRBD1	TRBJ1-2	TGTGCCAGCAGCGCGAGCAGGGGGTTGCGTGGCTACACCTTC	CASSASRGLRGYTF
TRBV27	once	TRBD2	TRBJ2-7	TGTGCCAGCAGTGGACTAGCGGGAGCCTACGAGCAGTACTTC	CASSGLAGAYEQYF
TRBV2	.	TRBD1	TRBJ2-3	TGTGCCAGCAATCCTCAGGGGGTTAGCACAGATACGCAGTATTTT	CASNPQGVSTDTQYF
TRBV6-5	.	.	TRBJ1-2	TGTGCCACTAGACAGGTCGGACCCTATGGCTACACCTTC	CATRQVGPYGYTF
TRBV27	.	TRBD1	TRBJ1-3	TGTGCCAGCAGTTTACAGGGGGCTGGTGGAAACACCATATATTTT	CASSLQGAGGNTIYF
TRBV24-1	.	.	TRBJ2-3	TGTGCCACCAGTGATTCAGGGGCCCCCAATTCAGATACGCAGTATTTT	CATSDSGAPNSDTQYF
TRBV18	once	.	TRBJ1-5	TGTGCCAGCTCAGCAATACAGGGTGGTGGGAATCAGCCCCAGCATTTT	CASSAIQGGGNQPQHF
TRBV11-2	.	TRBD1	TRBJ2-3	TGTGCCAGCAGCCCCAGGGGAGGGCGGACAGGGGGTGGAGATACGCAGTATTTT	CASSPRGGRTGGGDTQYF
TRBV7-9	.	.	TRBJ2-2	TGTGCCAGCAGCCCCCTTAACACCGGGGAGCTGTTTTTT	CASSPLNTGELFF
TRBV18	.	TRBD1	TRBJ2-2	TGTGCCAGCTCACGCGGACAGGAGAACACCGGGGAGCTGTTTTTT	CASSRGQENTGELFF
TRBV5-1	once	.	TRBJ1-5	TGCGCCAGCAGCTCAGACCCAGGGATCCGGCCCCAGCATTTT	CASSSDPGIRPQHF
TRBV10-1	.	.	TRBJ2-3	TGCGCCAGCAGTGGCACCCGGGTGGATACGCAGTATTTT	CASSGTRVDTQYF
TRBV20-1	.	TRBD1	TRBJ1-5	TGCAGTGCTAGTGCCGGGACAGAATATAGCAATCAGCCCCAGCATTTT	CSASAGTEYSNQPQHF
TRBV15	once	.	TRBJ2-7	TGTGCCACCAGCAGAGATTGGGTACAGGGCAGAGACTACGAGCAGTACTTC	CATSRDWVQGRDYEQYF
TRBV10-3	once	.	TRBJ2-5	TGTGCCATCAGTGAGTCGGGGGCGGAAGAGACCCAGTACTTC	CAISESGAEETQYF
TRBV3-1/TRBV3-2	.	TRBD1	TRBJ2-1	TGTGCCAGCAGCCCTTCAATGGACAGGGGAAGCAGGGGGGGCTCCTACAATGAGCAGTTCTTC	CASSPSMDRGSRGGSYNEQFF
TRBV7-9	.	TRBD1	TRBJ1-1	TGTGCCGCCCAAACCAGTGGGACAGAGAACACTGAAGCTTTCTTT	CAAQTSGTENTEAFF
TRBV5-1	.	TRBD1	TRBJ2-2	TGCGCCAGCAGCTTGCAGGGGGCCGGCACCGGGGAGCTGTTTTTT	CASSLQGAGTGELFF
TRBV28	.	TRBD2	TRBJ2-7	TGTGCCAGCAGTTTATGGGCTAGCGGGAGTGATAGCGAGCAGTACTTC	CASSLWASGSDSEQYF
TRBV7-9	few	TRBD1	TRBJ1-3	TGTGCCAGCAGCTTACAAGGGGGCATTGGAAACACCATATATTTT	CASSLQGGIGNTIYF
TRBV7-9	.	.	TRBJ1-2	TGTGCCAGCAGCTTAGGACAGGAGAGAAGCGATGGCTACACCTTC	CASSLGQERSDGYTF
TRBV6-6	.	TRBD1	TRBJ1-1	TGTGCCAGCAGTTCCTACAGGGGGCAGGGCACTGAAGCTTTCTTT	CASSSYRGQGTEAFF
TRBV27	once	TRBD2	TRBJ2-2	TGTGCCAGCAGTTTTCTAGCGGGAGTGTCTGGACGGGAGCTGTTTTTT	CASSFLAGVSGRELFF
TRBV5-4	.	.	TRBJ1-2	TGTGCCAGCAGCTTCCGGGGGGCGTACTATGGCTACACCTTC	CASSFRGAYYGYTF
TRBV7-9	.	TRBD2	TRBJ2-3	TGTGCCAGCAGCTTATTGACGGGTGCGGGGGGTACGCAGTATTTT	CASSLLTGAGGTQYF
TRBV7-2	.	TRBD1	TRBJ2-1	TGTGCCAGCAGCTTAAGACAGGGAAGCTCCTACAATGAGCAGTTCTTC	CASSLRQGSSYNEQFF